Listed below are T cell receptor beta chains from one sample, sequenced in a study of Graves' ophthalmopathy and Graves' hyperthyroidism. TCRdb ran MiXCR on the multiplex PCR reads and lists one entry per CDR3 protein. The data hold over a million distinct CDR3 sequences, with about 38% observed a single time. The source material was peripheral blood or thyroid tissue (not recorded which). The source is an adult man with Graves' hyperthyroidism. Each CDR3 is given with its conserved first and last residue. D genes are given only for firm matches. Not all rows give a size; the values are once, few, many and, for expanded clones, a class.

clone size: many; CDR3 length: 14; V gene: TRBV12-3/TRBV12-4; J gene: TRBJ1-5; D gene: .; CDR3 protein: CASTEAFPNQPQHF; CDR3 DNA: TGTGCCAGCACGGAAGCCTTCCCGAATCAGCCCCAGCATTTT
clone size: many; CDR3 length: 14; V gene: TRBV6-5; J gene: TRBJ1-2; D gene: TRBD1; CDR3 protein: CASSPSGQGESYTF; CDR3 DNA: TGTGCCAGCAGCCCCTCGGGACAGGGAGAGAGCTACACCTTC
clone size: few; CDR3 length: 13; V gene: TRBV12-3/TRBV12-4; J gene: TRBJ2-7; D gene: TRBD2; CDR3 protein: CASRSSGSNEQYF; CDR3 DNA: TGTGCCAGTCGTAGTAGCGGGAGCAACGAGCAGTACTTC
clone size: many; CDR3 length: 15; V gene: TRBV10-3; J gene: TRBJ2-2; D gene: TRBD2; CDR3 protein: CATYEAGMNTGELFF; CDR3 DNA: TGTGCCACCTACGAAGCGGGGATGAACACCGGGGAGCTGTTTTTT
clone size: .; CDR3 length: 17; V gene: TRBV24-1; J gene: TRBJ1-6; D gene: .; CDR3 protein: CASSFQKTQGADSPLHF; CDR3 DNA: TGTGCCAGCAGTTTCCAAAAGACCCAAGGGGCGGACTCACCCCTCCACTTT
clone size: .; CDR3 length: 16; V gene: TRBV6-1; J gene: TRBJ2-5; D gene: TRBD1; CDR3 protein: CASSPKTGSGEETQYF; CDR3 DNA: TGTGCCAGCAGTCCCAAGACAGGGAGTGGTGAAGAGACCCAGTACTTC
clone size: once; CDR3 length: 15; V gene: TRBV9; J gene: TRBJ1-2; D gene: TRBD1; CDR3 protein: CASSVVGGTGGADTF; CDR3 DNA: TGTGCCAGCAGCGTAGTCGGGGGGACAGGGGGCGCCGACACCTTC
clone size: once; CDR3 length: 16; V gene: TRBV20-1; J gene: TRBJ1-5; D gene: TRBD1; CDR3 protein: CSARAGGQGASRTQHF; CDR3 DNA: TGCAGTGCTAGAGCGGGGGGACAGGGAGCCTCTCGGACCCAGCATTTT
clone size: many; CDR3 length: 16; V gene: TRBV19; J gene: TRBJ1-5; D gene: .; CDR3 protein: CASSIDRGQGGQPQHF; CDR3 DNA: TGTGCCAGTAGTATAGATCGCGGGCAGGGAGGGCAGCCCCAGCATTTT
clone size: many; CDR3 length: 12; V gene: TRBV11-2; J gene: TRBJ1-2; D gene: .; CDR3 protein: CASSPVSYGYTF; CDR3 DNA: TGTGCCAGCAGCCCCGTCTCGTATGGCTACACCTTC
clone size: .; CDR3 length: 12; V gene: TRBV27; J gene: TRBJ1-5; D gene: .; CDR3 protein: CASSLGQGPQHF; CDR3 DNA: TGTGCCAGCAGTTTAGGGCAAGGGCCCCAGCATTTT
clone size: .; CDR3 length: 14; V gene: TRBV15; J gene: TRBJ2-7; D gene: TRBD1; CDR3 protein: CATSRDRRTGEQYF; CDR3 DNA: TGTGCCACCAGCAGGGACAGGAGGACCGGCGAGCAGTACTTC
clone size: .; CDR3 length: 13; V gene: TRBV19; J gene: TRBJ2-7; D gene: .; CDR3 protein: CASSDDSPYEQYF; CDR3 DNA: TGTGCCAGTAGTGATGACAGTCCCTACGAGCAGTACTTC
clone size: many; CDR3 length: 13; V gene: TRBV7-8; J gene: TRBJ1-6; D gene: TRBD1; CDR3 protein: CASRGQGVSPLHF; CDR3 DNA: TGTGCCAGCAGGGGACAGGGTGTTTCACCCCTCCACTTT
clone size: once; CDR3 length: 15; V gene: TRBV10-3; J gene: TRBJ1-5; D gene: .; CDR3 protein: CAISESGQTRQPQHF; CDR3 DNA: TGTGCCATCAGTGAGTCGGGACAAACCCGGCAGCCCCAGCATTTT
clone size: few; CDR3 length: 19; V gene: TRBV19; J gene: TRBJ2-2; D gene: TRBD2; CDR3 protein: CASSILAIGLADLTGELFF; CDR3 DNA: TGTGCCAGTAGTATTCTAGCGATCGGACTAGCGGATCTAACCGGGGAGCTGTTTTTT
clone size: many; CDR3 length: 14; V gene: TRBV20-1; J gene: TRBJ1-5; D gene: TRBD1; CDR3 protein: CSAKRDRGTQPQHF; CDR3 DNA: TGCAGTGCTAAGAGAGACAGGGGTACTCAGCCCCAGCATTTT
clone size: .; CDR3 length: 12; V gene: TRBV7-9; J gene: TRBJ1-2; D gene: .; CDR3 protein: CASSQEVDGYTF; CDR3 DNA: TGTGCCAGCAGCCAAGAAGTGGATGGCTACACCTTC
clone size: .; CDR3 length: 15; V gene: TRBV4-3; J gene: TRBJ2-7; D gene: .; CDR3 protein: CASSRGPQGPDEQYF; CDR3 DNA: TGCGCCAGCAGCCGAGGTCCACAGGGCCCCGACGAGCAGTACTTC
clone size: .; CDR3 length: 14; V gene: TRBV4-3; J gene: TRBJ2-7; D gene: TRBD2; CDR3 protein: CASRLNGEGYEQYF; CDR3 DNA: TGCGCCAGCAGGTTGAATGGGGAGGGTTACGAGCAGTACTTC
clone size: .; CDR3 length: 16; V gene: TRBV7-2; J gene: TRBJ1-4; D gene: TRBD1; CDR3 protein: CASKRPGQGSWEKLFF; CDR3 DNA: TGTGCCAGCAAGAGACCGGGACAGGGTAGTTGGGAAAAACTGTTTTTT